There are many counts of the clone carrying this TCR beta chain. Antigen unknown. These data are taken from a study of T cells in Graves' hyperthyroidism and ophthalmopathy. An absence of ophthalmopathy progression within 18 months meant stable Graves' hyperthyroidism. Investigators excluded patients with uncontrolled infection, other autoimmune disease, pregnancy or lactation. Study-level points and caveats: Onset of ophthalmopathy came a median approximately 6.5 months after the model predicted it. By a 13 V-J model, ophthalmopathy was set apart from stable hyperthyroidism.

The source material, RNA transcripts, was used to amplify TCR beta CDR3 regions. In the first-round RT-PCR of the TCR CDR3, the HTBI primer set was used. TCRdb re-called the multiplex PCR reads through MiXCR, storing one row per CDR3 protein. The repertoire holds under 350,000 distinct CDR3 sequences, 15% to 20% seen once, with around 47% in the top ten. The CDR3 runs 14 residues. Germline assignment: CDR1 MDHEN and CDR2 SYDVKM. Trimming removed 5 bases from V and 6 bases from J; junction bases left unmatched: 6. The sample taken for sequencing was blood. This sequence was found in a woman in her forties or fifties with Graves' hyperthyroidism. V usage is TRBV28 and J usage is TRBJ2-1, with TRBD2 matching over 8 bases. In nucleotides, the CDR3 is TGTGCCAGCAGTCTCACCGGGGGGGCCAATGAGCAGTTCTTC. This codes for CASSLTGGANEQFF. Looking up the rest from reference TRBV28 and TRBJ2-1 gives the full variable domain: DVKVTQSSRYLVKRTGEKVFLECVQDMDHENMFWYRQDPGLGLRLIYFSYDVKMKEKGDIPEGYSVSREKKERFSLILESASTNQTSMYLCASSLTGGANEQFFGPGTRLTVL.